The 26 T cell receptor beta chains presented below share a single source sample, sequenced in a study of blood T cells in healthy people across ages. Sample-barcoded 5' priming and a J-beta primer mix drove a second PCR of 7 to 11 cycles. TCRdb itself ran the 5' RACE reads through MiXCR, one entry per CDR3 protein. The table lists about 1.8 million distinct CDR3 sequences, less than 50% of them singletons. Source material: blood. These receptors were taken from a woman between 40 and 55 years old in good health.

This clonotype has at least ten counts. The rearrangement links TRBV11-2 to TRBJ2-1, with D uncertain. Germline V CDR1 and CDR2: SGHAT, FQNNGV. V dropped 6 bases and J dropped 5 bases, with 8 bases sitting between them. This CDR3 is built from 12 residues. The CDR3 nucleotides read TGTGCCAGCAGTTTGAAGAACAATGAGCAGTTCTTC. Translation: CASSLKNNEQFF.

The chain carries TRBV20-1 and TRBJ1-5; a possible D gene is TRBD1 (5 bases). Looked up from germline, CDR1 is DFQATT and CDR2 is SNEGSKA (reference sequence). Deletions cut 2 bases from V and 3 bases from J, with 11 bases between. CDR3 size: 14 residues. The CDR3 sequence: CSARIRGLNQPQHF. The DNA of the CDR3 is TGCAGTGCTAGAATCCGGGGCCTCAATCAGCCCCAGCATTTT.

The chain combines TRBV15 with TRBJ2-1; TRBD2 agrees at 11 bases. The CDR3 covers 15 residues. CDR1 and CDR2 from the germline V gene are LNHNV and YYDKDF (reference sequence). Unmatched junction bases numbered 13, after V lost 4 bases and J lost 14 bases. The CDR3 bases are TGTGCCACCAGCAATAGCGGGGGGGTCGGTGTTCGGGAGTTCTTC. Its protein is CATSNSGGVGVREFF.

The sample holds a few counts of this clonotype. The rearrangement links TRBV5-5 to TRBJ2-4; 7 nucleotides agree with TRBD2. CDR1 SGHKS and CDR2 YYEKEE come from the germline V gene (reference sequence). The CDR3 length is 16 residues. With V trimmed by 2 bases and J by 1 base, 6 bases remained unmatched. The CDR3 reads CASSLREGMAKNIQYF. In nucleotides, the CDR3 is TGTGCCAGCAGCTTAAGGGAGGGTATGGCCAAAAACATTCAGTACTTC.

The chain carries TRBV3-1 and TRBJ2-5, with D perhaps TRBD2 (6 bases). This CDR3 has 16 amino acids. Germline V lookup: CDR1 LGHDT, CDR2 YNNKEL (reference sequence). The V gene lost 4 bases and the J gene lost 5 bases, with 20 bases spanning the gap. The CDR3 protein is CASSLRMQGGEETQYF. The CDR3 DNA is TGTGCCAGCAGCCTACGCATGCAGGGAGGTGAGGAGACCCAGTACTTC.

This chain uses TRBV4-3 with TRBJ1-1, with 9 positions matching TRBD1. The germline V gene encodes CDR1 LGHNA and CDR2 YSLEER. V shed 1 base, J shed 4 bases, and the junction held 10 bases outside the gene matches. There are 17 residues in the CDR3. DNA of the CDR3: TGCGCCAGCAGCCAAGCCCCGGGACAGGGATCCGGCACTGAAGCTTTCTTT. It codes for CASSQAPGQGSGTEAFF.

The V call is TRBV29-1, the J call TRBJ1-1; no clear D gene. The CDR3 length is 12 residues. CDR1 and CDR2 from the germline V gene are SQVTM and ANQGSEA. Trimming pared 3 bases from V and 5 bases from J, leaving 10 bases between. The CDR3 sequence: CSVDSFSTEAFF. DNA of the CDR3: TGCAGCGTTGATTCATTCTCTACTGAAGCTTTCTTT.

The chain recombines TRBV4-2 with TRBJ1-2, with TRBD1 as a possible D gene (5 bases). Per germline, CDR1 LGHNA and CDR2 YNFKEQ. Between the trimmed V and J ends, which lost 4 bases and 5 bases, there was a span of 17 bases. The CDR3 is made up of 15 amino acids. The CDR3 nucleotides read TGTGCCAGCAGCCTCCGCCCCGGGGCAGAATATGGCTACACCTTC. Translating it yields CASSLRPGAEYGYTF.

The chain couples TRBV5-1 to TRBJ1-1; D gene unclear. The CDR3 runs to 11 residues. Germline loops: CDR1 SGHRS, CDR2 YFSETQ. Trimming removed 8 bases from V and 1 base from J, with 6 bases in between. The CDR3 DNA sequence: TGCGCCAGGGAGGAGAACACTGAAGCTTTCTTT. Translating it yields CAREENTEAFF.

V gene TRBV12-3 or TRBV12-4 combines with J gene TRBJ2-3; D gene uncertain. V dropped 7 bases and J dropped 0 bases, with 11 bases sitting between them. The CDR3 contains 14 residues. This CDR3 is CASTPRFSTDTQYF. CDR3 nucleotide sequence: TGTGCCAGCACTCCAAGGTTCAGCACAGATACGCAGTATTTT.

Only a few counts were recorded for this clonotype. V gene TRBV12-3 or TRBV12-4 combines with J gene TRBJ2-5, with D tentatively TRBD1 or TRBD2 (5 bases each). V was pared by 6 bases and J by 1 base, with 15 bases between. The CDR3 is 15 residues long. Here the CDR3 reads CASRSVQRGQETQYF. CDR3 nucleotide sequence: TGTGCCAGCAGGTCCGTTCAGAGGGGCCAAGAGACCCAGTACTTC.

The V call is TRBV7-2, the J call TRBJ2-5; 9 bases agree with TRBD1. With 6 bases clipped from V and 5 bases from J, the junction kept 4 bases outside the gene matches. This CDR3 has 13 amino acids. Per the germline V gene, CDR1 is SGHTA and CDR2 is FQGNSA. As DNA, the CDR3 is TGTGCCAGCAGACAAGGACAGGGGGAGACCCAGTACTTC. Translating it yields CASRQGQGETQYF.

There are a few counts of this clonotype. The chain links TRBV28 to TRBJ2-1; D tentatively reads TRBD1 or TRBD2 (5 bases each). This CDR3 is 15 amino acids long. Trimming removed 4 bases from V and 10 bases from J, with 20 bases in between. CDR1 and CDR2 from the germline V gene are MDHEN and SYDVKM. The DNA for the CDR3 is TGTGCCAGCAGTTCTGGGACGGCGTCGTCTTGGGAGCAGTTCTTC. It translates to CASSSGTASSWEQFF.

The V gene is TRBV4-3, the J gene TRBJ2-3, with no clear D. Germline CDR1 reads LGHNA; CDR2 reads YSLEER. V was trimmed by 0 bases and J by 2 bases, leaving 9 bases between them. The CDR3 spans 15 residues. Written as DNA, the CDR3 is TGCGCCAGCAGCCAAGAAAAGGGTCCCACAGATACGCAGTATTTT. As protein: CASSQEKGPTDTQYF.

This clonotype occurred a few times. The chain recombines TRBV6-2 or TRBV6-3 with TRBJ2-5, with 11 bases identical to TRBD2. Looked up from germline, CDR1 is MNHEY and CDR2 is SVGEGT. V shed 6 bases, J shed 1 base, and the junction held 7 bases outside the gene matches. The CDR3 has 16 residues. CDR3 loop: CASSRTSGPFQETQYF. CDR3 nucleotides: TGTGCCAGCAGCCGGACTAGCGGGCCGTTCCAAGAGACCCAGTACTTC.

This clonotype was counted many times. CDR3 in amino acids: CSVVIYNEQFF. DNA for the CDR3: TGCAGCGTTGTTATCTACAATGAGCAGTTCTTC. This sequence joins TRBV29-1 and TRBJ2-1; D not resolved. The V gene lost 4 bases and the J gene lost 3 bases, with 4 bases spanning the gap. Germline values: CDR1 SQVTM, CDR2 ANQGSEA. The CDR3 runs to 11 residues.

This chain's CDR3 is CASSPRQGWEQETQYF. CDR3 nucleotides: TGTGCCAGCAGTCCTCGACAGGGCTGGGAGCAAGAGACCCAGTACTTC. The chain combines TRBV12-3 or TRBV12-4 with TRBJ2-5; TRBD1 matches 7 bases. The CDR3 extends over 16 amino acids. V lost 5 bases, J lost 2 bases, and 11 bases stayed unmatched.

At least ten counts were recorded for this clonotype. This rearrangement joins TRBV7-9 to TRBJ1-2, with a weak D call TRBD1 (6 bases). The V gene's germline CDR1 is SEHNR and CDR2 FQNEAQ (reference sequence). V gave up 3 bases and J gave up 6 bases, with 8 bases separating them. There are 12 residues in the CDR3. The CDR3, as DNA: TGTGCCAGCAGCTTTTCAGGGGATGGCTACACCTTC. Its translation is CASSFSGDGYTF.

The V gene is TRBV6-1, the J gene TRBJ2-6; 10 bases match TRBD1. Germline values: CDR1 MNHNS, CDR2 SASEGT. The ends lost 10 bases at V and 2 bases at J; junction bases unmatched: 5. The CDR3 spans 15 residues. The chain's CDR3 is CAIETGGAGANVLTF. CDR3 coding DNA: TGTGCCATCGAGACAGGGGGCGCTGGGGCCAACGTCCTGACTTTC.

The CDR3 here is CSARRGLGYTF. Here the CDR3 DNA reads TGCAGTGCGCGCAGGGGGCTCGGCTACACCTTC. This chain connects TRBV20-1 to TRBJ1-2; 8 bases map to TRBD1. Germline V CDR1 and CDR2: DFQATT, SNEGSKA (reference sequence). V lost 6 bases to trimming and J lost 8 bases; unmatched junction nucleotides: 5. This CDR3 region has 11 residues.

This clonotype was picked up a small number of times. The chain has TRBV2 and TRBJ2-4; TRBD1 might be the D (5 bases). CDR3 size: 16 residues. Germline assignment: CDR1 SNHLY and CDR2 FYNNEI. V gave up 9 bases and J gave up 0 bases, with 18 bases separating them. The CDR3 nucleotides read TGTGCCAGTAAACCGGAACAGGTCTTAGCCAAAAACATTCAGTACTTC. Protein sequence: CASKPEQVLAKNIQYF.

CDR3 sequence: CASIRDPNQETQYF. DNA for the CDR3: TGTGCCAGCATAAGGGACCCTAATCAAGAGACCCAGTACTTC. This rearrangement joins TRBV28 to TRBJ2-5; D tentatively fits TRBD1 or TRBD2 (5 bases each). The CDR3 runs to 14 residues. Germline lookup yields CDR1 MDHEN and CDR2 SYDVKM. The ends were cut back, 7 bases at V and 2 bases at J, with 14 bases in the middle.

The table lists this clonotype with a few counts. The V and J genes are TRBV6-1 and TRBJ2-1; D is uncertain. With 6 bases removed from V and 5 bases from J, the gap between germline ends came to 20 bases. This CDR3 comprises 16 residues. CDR1 and CDR2 from the germline V gene are MNHNS and SASEGT. The CDR3 protein is CASRLVALLPNNEQFF. The CDR3 DNA reads as TGTGCCAGCAGATTAGTGGCCCTACTCCCCAACAATGAGCAGTTCTTC.

The chain employs TRBV3-1 and TRBJ1-5; D may be TRBD1 (5 bases). The CDR3 extends over 14 amino acids. V dropped 3 bases and J dropped 7 bases, with 13 bases sitting between them. CDR1 is LGHDT, CDR2 YNNKEL, per germline (reference sequence). The CDR3 sequence: CASSQAGDGQPQHF. The CDR3 coding sequence is TGTGCCAGCAGCCAGGCCGGGGACGGCCAGCCCCAGCATTTT. The entire variable domain, with the rest obtained from reference TRBV3-1 and TRBJ1-5, is as follows: DTAVSQTPKYLVTQMGNDKSIKCEQNLGHDTMYWYKQDSKKFLKIMFSYNNKELIINETVPNRFSPKSPDKAHLNLHINSLELGDSAVYFCASSQAGDGQPQHFGDGTRLSIL.

This chain uses TRBV7-9 with TRBJ2-1; the match to TRBD2 covers 8 bases. The CDR3 is 16 amino acids. The V segment lost 5 bases and the J segment 0 bases; nucleotides outside the gene matches: 6. Germline-derived CDR1 and CDR2 are SEHNR and FQNEAQ (reference sequence). CDR3 amino acids: CASSPQAGVSYNEQFF. CDR3 bases: TGTGCCAGCAGCCCGCAAGCGGGGGTCTCCTACAATGAGCAGTTCTTC.

This clonotype has more than one count but fewer than ten. The chain has TRBV5-1 and TRBJ2-5, with 11 bases identical to TRBD2. The CDR3 has 15 amino acids. The V segment lost 2 bases and the J segment 5 bases; nucleotides outside the gene matches: 5. Germline V lookup: CDR1 SGHRS, CDR2 YFSETQ. This CDR3 reads CASSFSTSGGETQYF. In DNA, the CDR3 is TGCGCCAGCAGCTTCTCAACTAGCGGGGGTGAGACCCAGTACTTC.